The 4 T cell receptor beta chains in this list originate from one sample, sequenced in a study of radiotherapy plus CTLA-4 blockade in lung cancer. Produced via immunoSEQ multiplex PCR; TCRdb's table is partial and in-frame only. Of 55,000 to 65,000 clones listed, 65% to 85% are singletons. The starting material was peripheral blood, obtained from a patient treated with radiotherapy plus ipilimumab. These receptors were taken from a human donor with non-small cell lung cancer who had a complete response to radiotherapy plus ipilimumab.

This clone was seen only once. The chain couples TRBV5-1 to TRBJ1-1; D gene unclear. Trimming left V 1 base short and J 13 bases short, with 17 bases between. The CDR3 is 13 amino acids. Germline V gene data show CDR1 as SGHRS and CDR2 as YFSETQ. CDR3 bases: TGCGCCAGCAGCTTGATGGGTTCCACCGGGGTTTTCTTT. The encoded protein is CASSLMGSTGVFF.

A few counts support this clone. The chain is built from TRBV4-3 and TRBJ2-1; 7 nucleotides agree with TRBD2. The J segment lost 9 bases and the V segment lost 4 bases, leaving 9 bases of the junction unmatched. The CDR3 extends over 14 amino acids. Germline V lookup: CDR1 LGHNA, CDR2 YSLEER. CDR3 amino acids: CASSPYSGSAEQFF. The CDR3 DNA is TGCGCCAGCAGCCCATATAGCGGGTCGGCTGAGCAGTTCTTC.

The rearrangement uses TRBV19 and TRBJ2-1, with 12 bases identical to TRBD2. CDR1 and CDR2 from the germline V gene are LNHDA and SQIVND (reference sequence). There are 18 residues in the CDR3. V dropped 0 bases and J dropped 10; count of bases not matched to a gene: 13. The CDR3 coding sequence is TGTGCCAGTAGTATAGATGGGCCGGGACTAGCGGGTAACCGCGAGCAGTTCTTC. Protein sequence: CASSIDGPGLAGNREQFF.

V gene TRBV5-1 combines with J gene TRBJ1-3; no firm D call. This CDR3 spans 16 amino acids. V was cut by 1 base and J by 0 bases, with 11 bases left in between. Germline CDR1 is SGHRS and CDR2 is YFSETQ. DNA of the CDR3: TGCGCCAGCAGCTTGCACGGGGAGAGCTCTGGAAACACCATATATTTT. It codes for CASSLHGESSGNTIYF.